The 25 T cell receptor beta chains below come from one sample, sequenced in a study of Tregs in tolerant kidney transplant recipients. Recipients received nonmyeloablative bone marrow transplants from related graft donors, with transient mixed chimerism. Here immunoSEQ multiplex PCR was the method, and the copy in TCRdb shows in-frame clones only, minus some. This table holds about 90,000 clones, 93% found once. Specimen: CD4+ T cells from blood (PBMCs), collected 12 months after the transplant. These receptors were collected from a human patient who received a combined kidney and bone marrow transplant. The graft donor may have contributed some T cells.

The rearrangement joins TRBV7-2 to TRBJ2-2; maybe TRBD2 (6 bases). This CDR3 region has 14 residues. CDR1 and CDR2 (germline): SGHTA, FQGNSA. Trimming removed 4 bases at V and 9 bases at J, with 15 bases between. CDR3 region: CASSSPPAGRELFF. CDR3 bases: TGTGCCAGCAGCTCGCCCCCAGCGGGCAGGGAGCTGTTTTTT.

The J gene is TRBJ2-5, the V gene TRBV7-2, with TRBD2 matching 11 bases. The last part of the DNA fits TRBJ2-7 better; the J call may be wrong. The germline CDR1 and CDR2 sequences are SGHTA and FQGNSA. The CDR3 runs to 15 residues. The CDR3 region is CASSMTSGTTLEQYF. CDR3 nucleotide sequence: TGTGCCAGCAGCATGACTAGCGGGACCACCCTCGAGCAGTACTTC.

This clone has just one count. The chain links TRBV5-1 to TRBJ2-1; tentatively, D is TRBD1 (6 bases). V gave up 0 bases and J gave up 7 bases, with 8 bases separating them. The CDR3 has 13 amino acids. Per the germline V gene, CDR1 is SGHRS and CDR2 is YFSETQ. The CDR3 DNA follows: TGCGCCAGCAGCTTGGACAGGGCGAATGAGCAGTTCTTC. Amino acids: CASSLDRANEQFF.

This chain uses TRBV7-8 with TRBJ2-7, with TRBD1 matching 7 bases. The CDR3 has 14 residues. Germline V CDR1 and CDR2: SGHVS, FQNEAQ. V was clipped by 2 bases and J by 5 bases; unmatched bases: 6. Here the CDR3 reads CASSLKGAENEQYF. CDR3 nucleotides: TGTGCCAGCAGCTTAAAGGGGGCGGAGAACGAGCAGTACTTC.

This clone has just one count. This sequence joins TRBV19 and TRBJ2-7; TRBD2 might be the D (6 bases). V shed 5 bases and J shed 7 bases, with 27 bases lying between them. The length of the CDR3 is 17 residues. The germline gives CDR1 LNHDA, CDR2 SQIVND (reference sequence). The CDR3 DNA sequence: TGTGCCAGTAGTCTCTCCCCCCCGGGACTCAGGTTGGGTGAGCAGTACTTC. Protein: CASSLSPPGLRLGEQYF.

Worth noting for this clone: One end of the junction fails to match germline, which may point to a read error. Other nucleotide sequences in the sample specify the same CDR3. This chain connects TRBV15 to TRBJ1-6; possible D gene TRBD1, 5 bases. In germline, CDR1 is LNHNV, CDR2 YYDKDF (reference sequence). This CDR3 has 14 residues. CDR3 loop: CATRATGSNSPLHF. The CDR3 nucleotides are TGTGCCACCAGGGCTACAGGTTCTAATTCCCCCCTCCACTTT.

The CDR3 coding sequence is TGTGCCAGCAGTTTAGTTACAGGGAGCCTTGAAAAACTGTTTTTT. Amino acids: CASSLVTGSLEKLFF. The V and J genes are TRBV27 and TRBJ1-4, with D tentatively TRBD1 (6 bases). Per the germline V gene, CDR1 is MNHEY and CDR2 is SMNVEV (reference sequence). Trimming left V 2 bases short and J 7 bases short, with 14 bases between. This CDR3 has 15 amino acids.

This chain uses TRBV5-6 with TRBJ2-7, with D perhaps TRBD1 (5 bases). Between the trimmed V and J ends, which lost 5 bases and 5 bases, there was a span of 11 bases. Per germline, CDR1 SGHDT and CDR2 YYEEEE. The CDR3 is 12 amino acids. CDR3 in DNA: TGTGCCAGCAGGACCAGGGCCGACGAGCAGTACTTC. Its protein product is CASRTRADEQYF.

This clone was seen a single time. This rearrangement joins TRBV7-3 to TRBJ1-6; 8 nucleotides agree with TRBD1. The CDR3 is 16 amino acids. V lost 4 bases, J lost 3 bases, and 5 bases stayed unmatched. Germline V lookup: CDR1 SGHTA, CDR2 FQGTGA. The DNA for the CDR3 is TGTGCCAGCAGCTCCACTACAGGGGGCTATAATTCACCCCTCCACTTT. Its translation: CASSSTTGGYNSPLHF.

V gene TRBV7-3 combines with J gene TRBJ2-1; D possibly corresponds to TRBD2 (5 bases). Germline assignment: CDR1 SGHTA and CDR2 FQGTGA. The CDR3 extends over 17 amino acids. Between the trimmed V and J ends, which lost 5 bases and 0 bases, there was a span of 17 bases. This CDR3 is CASSLLGSSSSYNEQFF. The CDR3 bases are TGTGCCAGCAGCCTACTTGGGAGCTCAAGCTCCTACAATGAGCAGTTCTTC. The variable domain in full, with the rest retrieved from reference TRBV7-3 and TRBJ2-1, is GAGVSQTPSNKVTEKGKYVELRCDPISGHTALYWYRQSLGQGPEFLIYFQGTGAADDSGLPNDRFFAVRPEGSVSTLKIQRTERGDSAVYLCASSLLGSSSSYNEQFFGPGTRLTVL.

The V gene is TRBV19, the J gene TRBJ2-2, with 7 bases fitting TRBD1. From germline, CDR1 is LNHDA and CDR2 SQIVND (reference sequence). CDR3 length: 16 amino acids. V dropped 7 bases and J dropped 3; count of bases not matched to a gene: 11. The DNA for the CDR3 is TGTGCCAGTACCCCACAGACAGGGACCTACACCGGGGAGCTGTTTTTT. Amino acids: CASTPQTGTYTGELFF.

The CDR3 DNA reads as TGTGCCAGCTCGGGGTCATACACCCGGCCTGGCTACACCTTC. This sequence encodes CASSGSYTRPGYTF. The genes are TRBV6-1 and TRBJ1-2, with D unresolved. Trimming took off 8 bases at V and 7 bases at J, with 20 bases between the two ends. This CDR3 has 14 residues. Germline-derived CDR1 and CDR2 are MNHNS and SASEGT.

V usage is TRBV6-1 and J usage is TRBJ1-2; D is perhaps TRBD1 (6 bases). The CDR3 loop spans 13 amino acids. V lost 8 bases to trimming and J lost 0 bases, with 10 bases between them. CDR1 MNHNS and CDR2 SASEGT come from the germline V gene. The CDR3 bases are TGTGCCAGCTCCGGGACACCTAACTATGGCTACACCTTC. Residues: CASSGTPNYGYTF.

The rearrangement uses TRBV7-5 and TRBJ2-7; the table assigns TRBD2, which was not confirmed against the DNA. TRBV7-5 is annotated as a pseudogene. This CDR3 spans 20 amino acids. The CDR3 region has the DNA TGTGTCAGAAGCCTTGGGTCTCGATTTGCGGCCCCTGTTTGCGCCTACGAGCAGTACTTC. It encodes CVRSLGSRFAAPVCAYEQYF.

V is TRBV19 and J is TRBJ1-2; TRBD1 agrees at 7 bases. V shed 7 bases and J 3 bases; nucleotides not matched to a gene: 8. CDR3 length equals 14 residues. Per germline, CDR1 LNHDA and CDR2 SQIVND (reference sequence). CDR3 sequence reads: CASNPRGFHYGYTF. The CDR3 coding sequence is TGTGCCAGTAACCCCAGGGGGTTCCACTATGGCTACACCTTC. The entire variable domain, with the rest obtained from reference TRBV19 and TRBJ1-2, is as follows: DGGITQSPKYLFRKEGQNVTLSCEQNLNHDAMYWYRQDPGQGLRLIYYSQIVNDFQKGDIAEGYSVSREKKESFPLTVTSAQKNPTAFYLCASNPRGFHYGYTFGSGTRLTVV.

This clone appeared a single time. This sequence joins TRBV5-5 and TRBJ2-7; D is possibly TRBD1 (5 bases). Trimming left V 0 bases short and J 2 bases short, with 9 bases between. The CDR3 totals 14 residues. CDR1 and CDR2 (germline): SGHKS, YYEKEE (reference sequence). This chain's CDR3 is CASSLDDSPYEQYF. CDR3 DNA: TGTGCCAGCAGCTTGGACGACAGCCCCTACGAGCAGTACTTC.

In this sample, this clone turned up once. J is TRBJ2-7 and V is TRBV11-2; 7 bases line up with TRBD2. Trimming cost V 4 bases and J 3 bases; bases outside gene matches: 12. Germline-derived CDR1 and CDR2 are SGHAT and FQNNGV. The CDR3 length is 16 residues. The CDR3 coding sequence is TGTGCCAGCAGCTCTGGGAGGGGCCCGGGGGTCTACGAGCAGTACTTC. It translates to CASSSGRGPGVYEQYF.

The count of this clone is one. V and J are TRBV9 and TRBJ2-3, with 14 bases fitting TRBD2. With V trimmed by 0 bases and J by 2 bases, 2 bases remained unmatched. The germline CDR1 and CDR2 sequences are SGDLS and YYNGEE. The length of the CDR3 is 17 residues. The CDR3 DNA is TGTGCCAGCAGCGTAGTGGGACTAGCGGGAGCCACAGATACGCAGTATTTT. Its protein is CASSVVGLAGATDTQYF.

The V call is TRBV11-1, the J call TRBJ2-7, with no clear D. V lost 2 bases and J 3 bases, leaving 11 bases between the germline ends. Germline V CDR1 and CDR2: SGHAT, FQDESV (reference sequence). CDR3 size: 14 residues. The CDR3: CASSLFKQSYEQYF. The CDR3, as DNA: TGTGCCAGCAGCTTATTCAAACAGAGCTACGAGCAGTACTTC.

The CDR3 loop is CASSLSTGASYNEQFF. CDR3 DNA: TGTGCCAGCAGCTTATCGACAGGAGCCTCCTACAATGAGCAGTTCTTC. The V and J genes are TRBV7-2 and TRBJ2-1, with D perhaps matching TRBD1 (6 bases). Germline V CDR1 and CDR2: SGHTA, FQGNSA. The CDR3 extends over 16 amino acids. V lost 2 bases, J lost 0 bases, and 11 bases lay in between.

This clone has a single count. The chain combines TRBV27 with TRBJ1-2, with 8 bases fitting TRBD1. After removal of 5 bases from V and 4 bases from J, the junction contained 6 bases not matched to a gene. The CDR3 runs to 14 residues. CDR1 is MNHEY and CDR2 is SMNVEV in the germline V gene (reference sequence). CDR3 nucleotides: TGTGCCAGCAGTATCCGACAGGGGACCTATGGCTACACCTTC. Amino acids: CASSIRQGTYGYTF.

The rearrangement links TRBV7-9 to TRBJ2-7; the match to TRBD2 covers 10 bases. The length of the CDR3 is 17 residues. Germline trimming cut 4 bases from V and 0 bases from J; bases unmatched to any gene: 9. Per the germline V gene, CDR1 is SEHNR and CDR2 is FQNEAQ (reference sequence). CDR3 sequence (DNA): TGTGCCAGCAGCTGGACTAGCGGAAGTTCCAGCTCCTACGAGCAGTACTTC. This codes for CASSWTSGSSSSYEQYF.

The V and J genes are TRBV27 and TRBJ2-7, with 10 bases aligning to TRBD2. Germline loops: CDR1 MNHEY, CDR2 SMNVEV (reference sequence). The CDR3 is 15 amino acids. Trimming cost V 4 bases and J 5 bases; bases outside gene matches: 8. The chain's CDR3 is CASSSPGLARHEQYF. The CDR3 DNA follows: TGTGCCAGCAGTTCTCCGGGACTAGCGCGTCACGAGCAGTACTTC.

V is TRBV5-5 and J is TRBJ2-1; the match to TRBD2 covers 13 bases. V gave up 3 bases and J gave up 6 bases; unmatched junction bases: 9. Germline CDR1 reads SGHKS; CDR2 reads YYEKEE (reference sequence). The CDR3 spans 17 residues. CDR3 nucleotides: TGTGCCAGCAGCTCGGTACGACTAGCGGGAGGCGCCAATGAGCAGTTCTTC. It is translated as CASSSVRLAGGANEQFF.

The chain uses TRBV29-1 and TRBJ1-2; D ambiguous. The CDR3 runs to 13 residues. CDR1 SQVTM and CDR2 ANQGSEA come from the germline V gene. The V gene lost 6 bases and the J gene lost 7 bases, with 18 bases spanning the gap. The CDR3 DNA is TGCAGCGTCCGAGCCGAACAGTATGTTGGCTACACCTTC. Its protein product is CSVRAEQYVGYTF. Filled out from reference TRBV29-1 and TRBJ1-2, the complete variable domain reads SAVISQKPSRDICQRGTSLTIQCQVDSQVTMMFWYRQQPGQSLTLIATANQGSEATYESGFVIDKFPISRPNLTFSTLTVSNMSPEDSSIYLCSVRAEQYVGYTFGSGTRLTVV.